This TCR beta chain was recovered during a study of cytomegalovirus exposure and HLA in healthy donors. Study-level points and caveats: Another analysis was done later, and it associated 15,000 or so TCR beta sequences with HLA alleles at 0.05 false discovery rate.

Points on this clone: Its matching antigen is unknown. Its ends do not fully match the called genes, so a read error is possible.

Use of 60 Vbeta and 13 Jbeta primers characterized the PCR. Sequencing was performed with immunoSEQ multiplex PCR; in TCRdb, only in-frame clones are kept and a portion is missing. Of approximately 120,000 clones in the sample, approximately 71% were seen once. The germline CDR1 and CDR2 sequences are LGHNA and YNFKEQ. The CDR3 runs to 17 residues. Material: PBMCs. The J gene is TRBJ2-3, the V gene TRBV4-2, with 11 bases aligning to TRBD2. The TCR sequence derives from a man aged 35 to 55 in good health and CMV-seronegative. The chain's CDR3 is CASSQARDSGGADTQYF. The CDR3 DNA reads TGTGCCAGCAGTCAAGCTCGCGATAGCGGGGGGGCAGATACGCAGTATTTT.